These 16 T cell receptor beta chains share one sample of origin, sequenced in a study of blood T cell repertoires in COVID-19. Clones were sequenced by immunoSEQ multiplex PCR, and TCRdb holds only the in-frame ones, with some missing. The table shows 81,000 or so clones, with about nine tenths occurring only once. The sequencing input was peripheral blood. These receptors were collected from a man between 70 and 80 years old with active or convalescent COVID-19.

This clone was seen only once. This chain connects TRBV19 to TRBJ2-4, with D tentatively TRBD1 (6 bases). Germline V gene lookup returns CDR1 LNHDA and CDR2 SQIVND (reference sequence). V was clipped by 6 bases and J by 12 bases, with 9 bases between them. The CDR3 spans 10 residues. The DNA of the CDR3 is TGTGCCAGTAGGAGGACAGATCAGTACTTC. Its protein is CASRRTDQYF.

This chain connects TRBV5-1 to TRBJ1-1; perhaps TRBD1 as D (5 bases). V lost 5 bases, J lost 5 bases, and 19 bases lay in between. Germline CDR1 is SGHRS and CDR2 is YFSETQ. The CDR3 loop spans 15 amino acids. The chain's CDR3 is CASRPLEGRETEAFF. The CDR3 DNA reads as TGCGCCAGCAGGCCGTTGGAAGGCAGGGAAACTGAAGCTTTCTTT.

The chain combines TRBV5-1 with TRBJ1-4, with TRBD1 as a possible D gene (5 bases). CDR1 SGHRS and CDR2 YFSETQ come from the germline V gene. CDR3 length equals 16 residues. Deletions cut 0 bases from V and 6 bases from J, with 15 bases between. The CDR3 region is CASSLEAGPYDEKLFF. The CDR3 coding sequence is TGCGCCAGCAGCTTGGAGGCAGGGCCATATGATGAAAAACTGTTTTTT.

As DNA, the CDR3 is TGCGCCAGCAGCCGGGGACAGGCCAACTCTGGGGCCAACGTCCTGACTTTC. Translation gives CASSRGQANSGANVLTF. This chain joins TRBV4-1 and TRBJ2-6; 8 nucleotides match TRBD1. This CDR3 is 17 amino acids long. The J segment lost 0 bases and the V segment lost 4 bases, leaving 5 bases of the junction unmatched. The V gene's germline CDR1 is MGHRA and CDR2 YSYEKL.

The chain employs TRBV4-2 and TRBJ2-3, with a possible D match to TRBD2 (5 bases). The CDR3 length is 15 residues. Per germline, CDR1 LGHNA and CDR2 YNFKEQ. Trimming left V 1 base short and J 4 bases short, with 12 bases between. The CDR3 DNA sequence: TGTGCCAGCAGCCAAGTTAGTAGCGTCTCAGATACGCAGTATTTT. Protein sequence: CASSQVSSVSDTQYF.

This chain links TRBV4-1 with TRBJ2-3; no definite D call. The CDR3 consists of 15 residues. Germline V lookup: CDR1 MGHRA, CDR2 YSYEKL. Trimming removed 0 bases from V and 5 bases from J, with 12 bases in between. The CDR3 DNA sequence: TGCGCCAGCAGCCAAGATCTCGAACTAATAGATACGCAGTATTTT. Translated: CASSQDLELIDTQYF.

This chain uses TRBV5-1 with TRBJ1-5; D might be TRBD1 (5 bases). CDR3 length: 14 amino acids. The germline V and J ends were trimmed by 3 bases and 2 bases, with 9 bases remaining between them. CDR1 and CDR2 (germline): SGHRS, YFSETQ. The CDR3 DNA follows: TGCGCCAGCAGCTCGGAAGGGGGCAATCAGCCCCAGCATTTT. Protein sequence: CASSSEGGNQPQHF.

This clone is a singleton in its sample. The CDR3 DNA reads as TGTGCCAGCGGGGACAAAACGACAGTCCCCCTAGCCAAAAACATTCAGTACTTC. It yields the protein CASGDKTTVPLAKNIQYF. The chain has TRBV2 and TRBJ2-4; tentative D call: TRBD1 (6 bases). Germline CDR1 reads SNHLY; CDR2 reads FYNNEI. This CDR3 spans 18 amino acids. The V gene lost 8 bases and the J gene lost 0 bases, with 23 bases spanning the gap.

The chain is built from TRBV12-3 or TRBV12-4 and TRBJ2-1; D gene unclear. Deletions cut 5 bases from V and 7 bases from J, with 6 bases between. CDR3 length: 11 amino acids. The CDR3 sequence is CASSPLNEQFF. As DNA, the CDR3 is TGTGCCAGCAGTCCCTTAAATGAGCAGTTCTTC.

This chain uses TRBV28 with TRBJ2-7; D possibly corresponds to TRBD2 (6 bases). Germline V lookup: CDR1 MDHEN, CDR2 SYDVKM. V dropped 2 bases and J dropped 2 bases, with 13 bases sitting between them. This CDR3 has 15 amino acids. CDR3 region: CASSLRGLVAYEQYF. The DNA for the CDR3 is TGTGCCAGCAGTTTACGGGGACTCGTTGCCTACGAGCAGTACTTC.

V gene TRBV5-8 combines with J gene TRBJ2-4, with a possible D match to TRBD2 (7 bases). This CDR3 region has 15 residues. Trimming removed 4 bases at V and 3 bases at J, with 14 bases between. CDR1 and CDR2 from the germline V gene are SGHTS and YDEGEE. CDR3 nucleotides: TGTGCCAGCAGCATTAAAGGGGGGGTCAAAAACATTCAGTACTTC. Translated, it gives CASSIKGGVKNIQYF.

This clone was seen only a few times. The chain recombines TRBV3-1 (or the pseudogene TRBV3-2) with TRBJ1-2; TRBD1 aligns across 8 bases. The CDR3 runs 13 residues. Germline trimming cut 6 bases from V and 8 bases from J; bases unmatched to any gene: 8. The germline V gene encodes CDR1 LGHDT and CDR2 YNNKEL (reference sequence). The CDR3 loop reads CASSPGQDRGYTF. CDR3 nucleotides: TGTGCCAGCAGTCCGGGACAGGACCGGGGCTACACCTTC.

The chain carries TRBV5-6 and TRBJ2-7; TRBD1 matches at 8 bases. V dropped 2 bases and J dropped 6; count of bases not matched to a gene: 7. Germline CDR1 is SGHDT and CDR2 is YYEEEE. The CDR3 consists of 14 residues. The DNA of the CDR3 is TGTGCCAGCAGCTTAGACAGGGGAAGTTTCGAGCAGTACTTC. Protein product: CASSLDRGSFEQYF. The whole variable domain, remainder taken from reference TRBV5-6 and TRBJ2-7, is DAGVTQSPTHLIKTRGQQVTLRCSPKSGHDTVSWYQQALGQGPQFIFQYYEEEERQRGNFPDRFSGHQFPNYSSELNVNALLLGDSALYLCASSLDRGSFEQYFGPGTRLTVT.

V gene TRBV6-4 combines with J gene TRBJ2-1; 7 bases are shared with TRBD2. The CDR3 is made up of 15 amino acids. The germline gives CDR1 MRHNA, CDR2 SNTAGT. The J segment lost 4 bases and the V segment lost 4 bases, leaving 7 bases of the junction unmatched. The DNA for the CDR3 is TGTGCCAGCAGTGTAGGTCTAGCGGCTTACAATGAGCAGTTCTTC. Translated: CASSVGLAAYNEQFF.

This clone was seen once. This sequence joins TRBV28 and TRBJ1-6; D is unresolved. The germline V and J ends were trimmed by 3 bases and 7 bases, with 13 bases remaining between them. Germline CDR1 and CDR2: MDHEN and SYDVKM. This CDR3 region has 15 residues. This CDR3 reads CASSLLSAENSPLHF. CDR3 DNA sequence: TGTGCCAGCAGTTTGTTATCGGCGGAAAATTCACCCCTCCACTTT. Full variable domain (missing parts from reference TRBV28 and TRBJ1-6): DVKVTQSSRYLVKRTGEKVFLECVQDMDHENMFWYRQDPGLGLRLIYFSYDVKMKEKGDIPEGYSVSREKKERFSLILESASTNQTSMYLCASSLLSAENSPLHFGNGTRLTVT.

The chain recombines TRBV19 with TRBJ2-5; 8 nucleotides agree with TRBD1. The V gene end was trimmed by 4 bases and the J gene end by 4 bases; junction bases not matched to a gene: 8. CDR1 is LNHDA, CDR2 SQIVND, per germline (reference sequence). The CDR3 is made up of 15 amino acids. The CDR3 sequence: CASSSSDRAAETQYF. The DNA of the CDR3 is TGTGCCAGTAGTAGCTCGGACAGGGCGGCAGAGACCCAGTACTTC.